This is a list of T cell receptor beta chains from one sample in a study of HIV-infected children after antiretroviral therapy interruption. TCRdb processed the 3' RACE reads anew with MiXCR; each CDR3 protein has one entry. The table records some 38,000 distinct CDR3 sequences, about 6% of them present only once. Source: CD45RA+ CD4+ T cells from PBMCs, pooled from several time points, taken from a donor given antiretroviral therapy, either interrupted or continuous. The source is a pool of human donors with HIV. The CDR3 runs from the conserved cysteine through the conserved F or W.

v_call cdr3_aa
TRBV18 CASSPDRMPHNEQFF
TRBV12-3/TRBV12-4 CASSLGSPETQYF
TRBV6-5 CASSPWSSEIRNEQFF
TRBV3-1 CASSQGQGIGGYTF
TRBV12-3/TRBV12-4 CASSPPPGQGEQYF
TRBV6-2/TRBV6-3 CASSRRTGMNTEAFF
TRBV28 CASTAEVRGANVLTF
TRBV27 CASTSAGDSRYNEQFF
TRBV6-6 CASEDRVRDTQYF
TRBV27 CASSLSETTGKETGELFF
TRBV15 CATSRDKGGSNQPQHF
TRBV2 CASWGQGTGSYEQYF
TRBV30 CAWRVRSEAFF
TRBV5-1 CASSLGREGVKQYF
TRBV29-1 CSVALLADYGYTF
TRBV7-8 CASSWGTSGPNEQFF
TRBV19 CASRTSGRNTEAFF
TRBV24-1 CATSDSRTGVSGANVLTF
TRBV19 CASSRWITSTDTQYF
TRBV12-3/TRBV12-4 CASSFGTSGRQETQYF
TRBV10-3 CAISEWGGAEAFF
TRBV7-2 CASLTPSTDTQYF
TRBV2 CASSEFTGKGEKLFF
TRBV28 CASSLPSYNEQFF
TRBV2 CASSEGGGEQYF
TRBV12-3/TRBV12-4 CASSLKNDLLYEQYF
TRBV7-2 CASSSLRGQGAAGYTF
TRBV29-1 CGARTGDQDTQYF
TRBV24-1 CATIAGQGDYTQYF
TRBV7-2 CASSALSGAAEKLFF
TRBV12-3/TRBV12-4 CALSSGGFADTQYF
TRBV4-1 CASSQIGARRAGADTQYF
TRBV12-3/TRBV12-4 CASSRPGGPLNEQFF
TRBV15 CASSRQYF
TRBV29-1 CSVQTRDFGYTF
TRBV12-3/TRBV12-4 CASSFDRVTFF